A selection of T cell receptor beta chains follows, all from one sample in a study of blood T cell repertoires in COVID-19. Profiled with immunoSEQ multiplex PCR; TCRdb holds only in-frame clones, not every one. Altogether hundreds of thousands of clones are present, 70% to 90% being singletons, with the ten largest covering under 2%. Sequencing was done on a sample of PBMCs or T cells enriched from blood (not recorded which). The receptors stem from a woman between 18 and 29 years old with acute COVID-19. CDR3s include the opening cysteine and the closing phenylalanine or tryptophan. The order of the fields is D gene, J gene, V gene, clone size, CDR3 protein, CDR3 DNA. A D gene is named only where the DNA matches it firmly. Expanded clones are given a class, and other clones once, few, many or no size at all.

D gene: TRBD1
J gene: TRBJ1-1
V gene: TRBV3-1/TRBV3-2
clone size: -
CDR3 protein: CASSPGQGAFGTEAFF
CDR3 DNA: TGTGCCAGCAGCCCTGGACAGGGGGCGTTTGGCACTGAAGCTTTCTTT

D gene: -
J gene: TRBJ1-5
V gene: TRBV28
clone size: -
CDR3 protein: CASRPILARSGKSNQPQHF
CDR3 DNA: TGTGCCAGCAGACCTATCTTGGCCAGGAGCGGTAAGAGCAATCAGCCCCAGCATTTT

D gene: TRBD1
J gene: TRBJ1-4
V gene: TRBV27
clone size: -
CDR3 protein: CASSRDSGTVHEKLFF
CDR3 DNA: TGTGCCAGCAGTAGGGACTCCGGGACAGTTCATGAAAAACTGTTTTTT

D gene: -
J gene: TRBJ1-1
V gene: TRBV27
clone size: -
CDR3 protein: CASSLLSGEAFF
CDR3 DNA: TGTGCCAGCAGTTTGTTGTCAGGGGAAGCTTTCTTT

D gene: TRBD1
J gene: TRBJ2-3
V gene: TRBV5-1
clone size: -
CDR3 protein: CASSQDRATDTQYF
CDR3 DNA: TGCGCCAGCAGCCAGGACAGGGCCACAGATACGCAGTATTTT

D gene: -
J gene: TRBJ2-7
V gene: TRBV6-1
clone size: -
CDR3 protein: CASSEDSNSYEQYF
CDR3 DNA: TGTGCCAGCAGTGAGGACTCCAACTCCTACGAGCAGTACTTC

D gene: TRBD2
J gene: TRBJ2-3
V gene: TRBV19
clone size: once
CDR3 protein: CASSIGVWGAGEQTDTQYF
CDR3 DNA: TGTGCCAGTAGTATAGGGGTTTGGGGAGCGGGAGAGCAAACAGATACGCAGTATTTT

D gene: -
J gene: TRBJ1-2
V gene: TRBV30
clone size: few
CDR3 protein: CAWSVGRDSGYTF
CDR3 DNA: TGTGCCTGGAGTGTTGGGAGGGATAGTGGCTACACCTTC

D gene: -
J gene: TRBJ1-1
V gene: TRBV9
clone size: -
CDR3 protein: CASSVSLGTEAFF
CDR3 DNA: TGTGCCAGCAGCGTTAGTCTAGGCACTGAAGCTTTCTTT

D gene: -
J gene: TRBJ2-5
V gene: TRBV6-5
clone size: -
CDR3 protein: CASSYFQGGKETQYF
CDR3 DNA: TGTGCCAGCAGTTACTTCCAGGGAGGCAAGGAGACCCAGTACTTC

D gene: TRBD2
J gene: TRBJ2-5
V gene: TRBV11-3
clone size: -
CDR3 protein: CASSFGGDGIQYF
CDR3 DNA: TGTGCCAGCAGCTTTGGGGGGGATGGTATCCAGTACTTC

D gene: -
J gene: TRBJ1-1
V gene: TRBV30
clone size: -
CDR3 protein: CAWSTGMNTEAFF
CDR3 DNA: TGTGCCTGGTCTACCGGGATGAACACTGAAGCTTTCTTT

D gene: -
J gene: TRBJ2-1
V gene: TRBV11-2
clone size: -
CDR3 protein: CASSPPIIGDEQFF
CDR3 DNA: TGTGCCAGCAGCCCCCCGATAATAGGGGATGAGCAGTTCTTC

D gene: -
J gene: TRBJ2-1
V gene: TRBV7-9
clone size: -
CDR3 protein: CASGRHGSDEQFF
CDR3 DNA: TGTGCCAGCGGCCGCCATGGGAGCGATGAGCAGTTCTTC

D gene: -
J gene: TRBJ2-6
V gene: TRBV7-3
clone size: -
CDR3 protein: CASSPNRVGANVLTF
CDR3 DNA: TGTGCCAGCAGCCCAAACAGGGTTGGGGCCAACGTCCTGACTTTC

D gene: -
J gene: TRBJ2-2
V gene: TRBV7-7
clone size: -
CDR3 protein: CASSLGSYTGELFF
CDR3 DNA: TGTGCTAGCAGCCTCGGGTCTTACACCGGGGAGCTGTTTTTT

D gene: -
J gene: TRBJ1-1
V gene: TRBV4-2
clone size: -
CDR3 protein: CASSQDLGGGYTEAFF
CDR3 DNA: TGTGCCAGCAGCCAAGATCTAGGGGGGGGTTACACTGAAGCTTTCTTT

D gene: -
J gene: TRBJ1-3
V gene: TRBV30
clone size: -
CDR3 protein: CAWSVRTTTSGNTIYF
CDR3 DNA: TGTGCCTGGAGTGTAAGGACAACAACCTCTGGAAACACCATATATTTT

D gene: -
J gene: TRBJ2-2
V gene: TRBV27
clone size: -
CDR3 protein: CASSLALEYGELFF
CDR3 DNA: TGTGCCAGCAGTTTAGCCCTAGAGTACGGGGAGCTGTTTTTT

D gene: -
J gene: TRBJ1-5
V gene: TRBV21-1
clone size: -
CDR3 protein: CASSHSPSGETKEDNQPQHF
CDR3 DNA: TGTGCCAGCAGCCATTCACCCTCGGGGGAAACAAAAGAAGACAATCAGCCCCAGCATTTT

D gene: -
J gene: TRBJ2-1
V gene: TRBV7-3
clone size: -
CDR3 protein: CASSFDRSSYNEQFF
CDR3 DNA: TGTGCCAGCAGCTTCGACAGAAGCTCCTACAATGAGCAGTTCTTC

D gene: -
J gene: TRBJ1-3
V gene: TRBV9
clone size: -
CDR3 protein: CASSVGGGGNTIYF
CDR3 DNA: TGTGCCAGCAGCGTAGGGGGAGGTGGAAACACCATATATTTT

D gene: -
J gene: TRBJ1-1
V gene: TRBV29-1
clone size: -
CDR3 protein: CSVGWSATSLNTEAFF
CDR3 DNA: TGCAGCGTTGGTTGGTCAGCCACTAGTTTAAACACTGAAGCTTTCTTT

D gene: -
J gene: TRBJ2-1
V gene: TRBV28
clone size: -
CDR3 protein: CASSLFPRRGEQFF
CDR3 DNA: TGTGCCAGCAGTTTATTCCCCCGACGAGGTGAGCAGTTCTTC

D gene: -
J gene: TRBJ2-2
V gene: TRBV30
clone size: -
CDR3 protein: CAWSVPGGNTGELFF
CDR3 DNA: TGTGCCTGGAGTGTACCCGGGGGGAACACCGGGGAGCTGTTTTTT

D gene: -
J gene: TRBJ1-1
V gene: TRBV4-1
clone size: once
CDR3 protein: CASSQGRGPMNTEAFF
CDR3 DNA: TGCGCCAGCAGCCAAGGACGGGGTCCCATGAACACTGAAGCTTTCTTT

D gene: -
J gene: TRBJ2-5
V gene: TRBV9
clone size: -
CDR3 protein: CASSVEPLDQETQYF
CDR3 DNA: TGTGCCAGCAGCGTAGAGCCCCTTGACCAAGAGACCCAGTACTTC

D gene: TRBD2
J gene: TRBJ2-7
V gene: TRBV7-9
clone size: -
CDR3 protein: CASGLLAGGRTNYEQYF
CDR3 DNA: TGTGCCAGCGGCCTACTAGCGGGGGGGCGTACTAACTACGAGCAGTACTTC

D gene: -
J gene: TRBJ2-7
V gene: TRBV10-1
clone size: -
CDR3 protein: CASSELLGGQSHEQYF
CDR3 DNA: TGCGCCAGCAGTGAGTTATTGGGGGGACAGTCCCACGAGCAGTACTTC

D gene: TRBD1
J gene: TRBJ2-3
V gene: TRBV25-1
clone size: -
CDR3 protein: CASSELGDREGTDTQYF
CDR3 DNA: TGTGCCAGCAGTGAATTAGGGGACAGGGAAGGCACAGATACGCAGTATTTT

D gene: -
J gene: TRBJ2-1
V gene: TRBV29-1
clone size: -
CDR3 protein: CSVERGLYNEQFF
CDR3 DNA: TGCAGCGTTGAAAGGGGCCTTTACAATGAGCAGTTCTTC

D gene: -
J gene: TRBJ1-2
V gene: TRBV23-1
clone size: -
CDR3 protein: CASSQSARSYGYTF
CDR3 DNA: TGCGCCAGCAGTCAATCTGCCAGGTCCTATGGCTACACCTTC

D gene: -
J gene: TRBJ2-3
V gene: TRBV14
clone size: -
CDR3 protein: CASSDGQSTDTQYF
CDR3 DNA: TGTGCCAGCAGCGACGGACAGAGCACAGATACGCAGTATTTT

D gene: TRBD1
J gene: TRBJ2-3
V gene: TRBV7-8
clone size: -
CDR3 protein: CASSLGTGVRNTQYF
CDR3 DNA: TGTGCCAGCAGCTTAGGGACAGGGGTAAGGAATACGCAGTATTTT

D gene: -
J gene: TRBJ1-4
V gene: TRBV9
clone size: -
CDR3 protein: CASSPPEAGYEKLFF
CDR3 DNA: TGTGCCAGCAGCCCCCCCGAGGCAGGGTATGAAAAACTGTTTTTT

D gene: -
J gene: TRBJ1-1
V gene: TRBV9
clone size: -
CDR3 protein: CASSVSTVTEAFF
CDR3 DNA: TGTGCCAGCAGCGTAAGTACAGTCACTGAAGCTTTCTTT

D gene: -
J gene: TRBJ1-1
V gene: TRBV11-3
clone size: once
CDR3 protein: CASSLGGGEAFF
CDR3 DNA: TGTGCCAGCAGCTTAGGAGGGGGTGAAGCTTTCTTT

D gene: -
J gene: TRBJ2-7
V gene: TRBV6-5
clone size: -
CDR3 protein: CASSYHRVAGNEQYF
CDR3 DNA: TGTGCCAGCAGTTACCACCGGGTGGCGGGCAACGAGCAGTACTTC

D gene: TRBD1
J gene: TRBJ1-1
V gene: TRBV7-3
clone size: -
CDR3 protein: CASSLTDSRTGNTEAFF
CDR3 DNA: TGTGCCAGCAGCTTAACAGACTCTAGGACAGGGAACACTGAAGCTTTCTTT

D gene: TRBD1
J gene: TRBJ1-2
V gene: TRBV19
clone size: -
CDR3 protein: CASSLSHRGSYGYTF
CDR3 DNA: TGTGCCAGTAGTCTTTCGCACAGGGGATCCTATGGCTACACCTTC

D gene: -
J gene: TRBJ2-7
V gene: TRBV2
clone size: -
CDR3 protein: CASSEPNRVFAYEQYF
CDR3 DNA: TGTGCCAGCAGTGAACCCAACAGGGTGTTTGCCTACGAGCAGTACTTC

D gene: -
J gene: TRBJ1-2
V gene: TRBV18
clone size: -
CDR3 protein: CASSEGVYGYTF
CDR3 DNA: TGTGCCAGCTCGGAGGGTGTCTATGGCTACACCTTC

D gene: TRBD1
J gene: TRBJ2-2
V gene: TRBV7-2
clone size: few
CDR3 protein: CASSLKGALTGELFF
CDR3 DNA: TGTGCCAGCAGCTTGAAGGGGGCGCTTACCGGGGAGCTGTTTTTT

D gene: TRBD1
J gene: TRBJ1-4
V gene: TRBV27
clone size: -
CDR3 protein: CASSSPGTDEKLFF
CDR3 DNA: TGTGCCAGCAGCTCCCCGGGGACAGATGAAAAACTGTTTTTT